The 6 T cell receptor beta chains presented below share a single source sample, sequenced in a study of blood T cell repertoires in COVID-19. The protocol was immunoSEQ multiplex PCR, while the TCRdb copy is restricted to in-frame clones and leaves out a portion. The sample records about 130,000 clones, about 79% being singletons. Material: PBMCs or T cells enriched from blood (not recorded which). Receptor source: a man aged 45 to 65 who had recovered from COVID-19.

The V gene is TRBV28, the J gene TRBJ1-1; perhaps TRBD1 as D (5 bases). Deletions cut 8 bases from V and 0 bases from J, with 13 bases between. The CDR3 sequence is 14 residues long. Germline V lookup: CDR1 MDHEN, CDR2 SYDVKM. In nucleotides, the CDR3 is TGTGCCAGCGCCACAGGAGCCTTGAACACTGAAGCTTTCTTT. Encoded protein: CASATGALNTEAFF.

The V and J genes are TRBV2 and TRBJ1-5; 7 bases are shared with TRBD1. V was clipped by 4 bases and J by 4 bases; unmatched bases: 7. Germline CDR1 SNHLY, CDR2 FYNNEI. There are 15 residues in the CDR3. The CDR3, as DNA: TGTGCCAGCAGTGCGAGGACAGGAGGGAATCAGCCCCAGCATTTT. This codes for CASSARTGGNQPQHF.

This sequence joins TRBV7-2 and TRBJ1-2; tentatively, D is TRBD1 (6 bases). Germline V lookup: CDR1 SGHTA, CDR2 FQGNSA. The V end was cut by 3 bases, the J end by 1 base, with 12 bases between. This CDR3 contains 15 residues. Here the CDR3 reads CASSLTPRGNYGYTF. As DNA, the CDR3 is TGTGCCAGCAGCTTGACCCCCAGGGGTAACTATGGCTACACCTTC.

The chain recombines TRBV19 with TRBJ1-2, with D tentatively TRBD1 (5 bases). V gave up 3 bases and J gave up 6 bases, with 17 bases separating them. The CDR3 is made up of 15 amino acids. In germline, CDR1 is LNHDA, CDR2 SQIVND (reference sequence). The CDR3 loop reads CASSIPDIKSNGYTF. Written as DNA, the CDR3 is TGTGCCAGTAGTATCCCGGACATCAAATCCAATGGCTACACCTTC. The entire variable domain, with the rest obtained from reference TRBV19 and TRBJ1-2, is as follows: DGGITQSPKYLFRKEGQNVTLSCEQNLNHDAMYWYRQDPGQGLRLIYYSQIVNDFQKGDIAEGYSVSREKKESFPLTVTSAQKNPTAFYLCASSIPDIKSNGYTFGSGTRLTVV.

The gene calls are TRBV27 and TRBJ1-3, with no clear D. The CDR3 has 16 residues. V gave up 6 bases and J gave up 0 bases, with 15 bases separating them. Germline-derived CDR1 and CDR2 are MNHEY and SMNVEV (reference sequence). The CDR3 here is CASRKVGISSGNTIYF. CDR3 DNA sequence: TGTGCCAGCAGGAAAGTCGGGATAAGCTCTGGAAACACCATATATTTT.

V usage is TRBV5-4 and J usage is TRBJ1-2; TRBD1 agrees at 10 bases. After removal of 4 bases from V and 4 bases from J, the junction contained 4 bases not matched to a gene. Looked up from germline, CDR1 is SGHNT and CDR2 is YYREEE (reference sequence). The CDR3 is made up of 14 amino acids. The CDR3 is CASSPDRGGYGYTF. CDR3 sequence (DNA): TGTGCCAGCAGCCCGGACAGGGGGGGCTATGGCTACACCTTC.